The 27 T cell receptor beta chains reported below all come from one sample, sequenced in a study of shared clonotypes between healthy human individuals. The data were produced by immunoSEQ multiplex PCR, yet TCRdb's version contains in-frame clones alone and is incomplete. The sample includes 2 million to 2.5 million clones, about 90% of them seen just once. The material sequenced was naive CD4+ T cells from PBMCs. The subset was: CD45RA+ positively selected. The receptors were gathered from a man aged 18 to 30 in good health. Some clones in this sample may be carry-over from other donors' samples.

This clone was seen just once. This sequence joins TRBV2 and TRBJ2-7; weak D call: TRBD2 (6 bases). Trimming shortened V by 7 bases and J by 7 bases, and 17 bases separated the two germline ends. CDR3 length: 13 amino acids. Germline CDR1 and CDR2: SNHLY and FYNNEI. In nucleotides, the CDR3 is TGTGCCAGCAACGGGGGTGCGGTGGGGGAGCAGTACTTC. Residues: CASNGGAVGEQYF. Together with reference TRBV2 and TRBJ2-7, the CDR3 gives the full variable domain: EPEVTQTPSHQVTQMGQEVILRCVPISNHLYFYWYRQILGQKVEFLVSFYNNEISEKSEIFDDQFSVERPDGSNFTLKIRSTKLEDSAMYFCASNGGAVGEQYFGPGTRLTVT.

The chain is built from TRBV28 and TRBJ1-6; D may be TRBD1 (5 bases). V was cut by 8 bases and J by 8 bases, with 16 bases left in between. The CDR3 spans 14 residues. CDR1 MDHEN and CDR2 SYDVKM come from the germline V gene. CDR3 sequence (DNA): TGTGCCAGCTTAATAGGGACTCGGGATTCACCCCTCCACTTT. This encodes CASLIGTRDSPLHF.

The J gene is TRBJ2-1, the V gene TRBV5-4, with D possibly TRBD1 on 5 matching bases. CDR1 and CDR2 (germline): SGHNT, YYREEE (reference sequence). This CDR3 is built from 15 residues. V dropped 0 bases and J dropped 9 bases, with 16 bases sitting between them. Written as DNA, the CDR3 is TGTGCCAGCAGCTTGGATGGACAAGGGATGAGTGAGCAGTTCTTC. Translated, it gives CASSLDGQGMSEQFF.

The chain employs TRBV15 and TRBJ1-5; unclear D gene. V was pared by 0 bases and J by 1 base, with 4 bases between. Germline V lookup: CDR1 LNHNV, CDR2 YYDKDF (reference sequence). The CDR3 sequence is 14 residues long. CDR3 sequence reads: CATSREGSNQPQHF. The CDR3 DNA reads TGTGCCACCAGCAGAGAGGGGAGCAATCAGCCCCAGCATTTT.

Worth noting for this clone: This sample includes further DNA sequences coding for the same CDR3. CDR3: CSAIKNTEAFF. Written as DNA, the CDR3 is TGCAGTGCTATAAAGAACACTGAAGCTTTCTTT. This chain joins TRBV20-1 and TRBJ1-1; no definite D call. Germline V gene lookup returns CDR1 DFQATT and CDR2 SNEGSKA (reference sequence). Trimming took 4 bases from V and 1 from J, leaving 4 bases between them. The CDR3 is 11 amino acids.

The rearrangement joins TRBV20-1 to TRBJ2-3; D is perhaps TRBD2 (6 bases). Germline V gene data show CDR1 as DFQATT and CDR2 as SNEGSKA (reference sequence). The CDR3 totals 11 residues. Trimming removed 7 bases from V and 9 bases from J, with 14 bases in between. CDR3: CSVIGEATQYF. CDR3 coding DNA: TGCAGTGTCATTGGGGAGGCGACGCAGTATTTT.

The genes are TRBV7-9 and TRBJ1-2; D remains unclear. This CDR3 contains 13 residues. Per germline, CDR1 SEHNR and CDR2 FQNEAQ (reference sequence). Trimming left V 4 bases short and J 10 bases short, with 16 bases between. As DNA, the CDR3 is TGTGCCAGCAGCTCTCAACTCCTAGGATACTACACCTTC. This encodes CASSSQLLGYYTF. The full variable domain, in which reference TRBV7-9 and TRBJ1-2 provide the parts outside the CDR3, is DTGVSQNPRHKITKRGQNVTFRCDPISEHNRLYWYRQTLGQGPEFLTYFQNEAQLEKSRLLSDRFSAERPKGSFSTLEIQRTEQGDSAMYLCASSSQLLGYYTFGSGTRLTVV.

CDR3 sequence (DNA): TGTGCCAGCAGTTCAAGGGATAACTATGGCTACACCTTC. Translated: CASSSRDNYGYTF. The rearrangement links TRBV6-6 to TRBJ1-2; D remains unclear. In germline, CDR1 is MNHNY, CDR2 SVGAGI (reference sequence). The CDR3 is 13 amino acids. V was clipped by 4 bases and J by 1 base, with 7 bases between them.

A word on this clone: Other nucleotide sequences in the sample specify the same CDR3. The chain joins TRBV18 to TRBJ2-2, with D possibly matching TRBD1 (6 bases). The CDR3 consists of 13 residues. Trimming shortened V by 3 bases and J by 5 bases, and 7 bases separated the two germline ends. Germline assignment: CDR1 KGHSH and CDR2 LQKENI. In DNA, the CDR3 is TGTGCCAGCTCACCGGACAGAACCGGGGAGCTGTTTTTT. Translating it yields CASSPDRTGELFF. The whole variable domain, remainder taken from reference TRBV18 and TRBJ2-2, is NAGVMQNPRHLVRRRGQEARLRCSPMKGHSHVYWYRQLPEEGLKFMVYLQKENIIDESGMPKERFSAEFPKEGPSILRIQQVVRGDSAAYFCASSPDRTGELFFGEGSRLTVL.

The chain combines TRBV19 with TRBJ2-4; D is ambiguous. Germline V CDR1 and CDR2: LNHDA, SQIVND (reference sequence). This CDR3 has 17 residues. The V end was cut by 2 bases, the J end by 7 bases, with 21 bases between. CDR3 in amino acids: CASSISGLNPRENIQYF. DNA of the CDR3: TGTGCCAGTAGTATATCCGGCCTCAACCCAAGAGAGAACATTCAGTACTTC.

This clone was observed a single time. The rearrangement joins TRBV10-3 to TRBJ1-2; D gene ambiguous. V dropped 8 bases and J dropped 4 bases, with 14 bases sitting between them. The CDR3 is made up of 13 amino acids. Germline CDR1 is ENHRY and CDR2 is SYGVKD. The CDR3 loop reads CAIGPGSGYGYTF. The CDR3 DNA sequence: TGTGCCATCGGTCCGGGTTCTGGCTATGGCTACACCTTC.

The chain is built from TRBV7-8 and TRBJ2-3; TRBD2 agrees at 9 bases. The CDR3 consists of 16 residues. The V segment lost 1 base and the J segment 3 bases; nucleotides outside the gene matches: 5. Per germline, CDR1 SGHVS and CDR2 FQNEAQ. CDR3 sequence reads: CASSLVSGGSTDTQYF. In DNA, the CDR3 is TGTGCCAGCAGCTTAGTTAGCGGGGGATCGACAGATACGCAGTATTTT.

The rearrangement links TRBV11-1 to TRBJ2-6; no reliable D call. Trimming removed 1 base at V and 0 bases at J, with 7 bases between. The CDR3 length is 16 residues. Germline V CDR1 and CDR2: SGHAT, FQDESV (reference sequence). The CDR3, as DNA: TGTGCCAGCAGCTTAGAACTAAGCTCTGGGGCCAACGTCCTGACTTTC. Its protein product is CASSLELSSGANVLTF.

The V and J genes are TRBV7-9 and TRBJ1-5, with 7 bases fitting TRBD1. Germline V gene sequence: CDR1 SEHNR, CDR2 FQNEAQ (reference sequence). J gave up 0 bases and V 0 bases, and 2 bases lay outside the gene matches. CDR3 length: 16 amino acids. The CDR3 region has the DNA TGTGCCAGCAGCTTAGCCACAGGGGTTAGCAATCAGCCCCAGCATTTT. Translating it yields CASSLATGVSNQPQHF.

This clone has a handful of counts. This same CDR3 is encoded by further DNA sequences in the sample. The chain combines TRBV2 with TRBJ2-5; D not certain. V was shortened by 6 bases and J by 0 bases, with 5 bases between the two germline ends. This CDR3 region has 12 residues. Germline V gene sequence: CDR1 SNHLY, CDR2 FYNNEI. CDR3 sequence: CASRDDQETQYF. Written as DNA, the CDR3 is TGTGCCAGCAGGGACGACCAAGAGACCCAGTACTTC.

The CDR3 DNA is TGTGCCAGCAGTTACTTCGGGACAGCTGGAAACACCATATATTTT. Protein: CASSYFGTAGNTIYF. The genes are TRBV6-5 and TRBJ1-3; 7 bases agree with TRBD1. V trimming: 1 base; J trimming: 2 bases; junction bases outside the gene matches: 2. The CDR3 spans 15 residues. Germline lookup yields CDR1 MNHEY and CDR2 SVGAGI.

The chain recombines TRBV10-3 with TRBJ1-5, with D maybe TRBD1 (5 bases). Germline CDR1 is ENHRY and CDR2 is SYGVKD. The CDR3 covers 14 residues. V lost 11 bases to trimming and J lost 0 bases, with 14 bases between them. The CDR3 loop is CAARRGYSNQPQHF. The CDR3 DNA reads as TGTGCCGCCAGGAGGGGCTATAGCAATCAGCCCCAGCATTTT.

The chain couples TRBV19 to TRBJ2-7; 7 bases fit TRBD2. The CDR3 sequence is 15 residues long. Losses at the gene ends were 5 bases for V and 0 bases for J; bases not matched to a gene: 7. CDR1 LNHDA and CDR2 SQIVND come from the germline V gene (reference sequence). The CDR3 bases are TGTGCCAGTAGTCTGCGTAGGGAGGGCTCCTACGAGCAGTACTTC. This gives the protein CASSLRREGSYEQYF.

A remark on this clone: Different DNA sequences within this sample yield the same CDR3. The chain is built from TRBV30 and TRBJ2-5; TRBD2 matches 11 bases. Unmatched junction bases numbered 5, after V lost 2 bases and J lost 3 bases. The CDR3 extends over 15 amino acids. Germline CDR1 and CDR2: GTSNPN and SVGIG (reference sequence). The CDR3 sequence: CAWSPGTSGKETQYF. The CDR3 DNA reads TGTGCCTGGAGTCCCGGGACTAGCGGAAAAGAGACCCAGTACTTC.

This sequence joins TRBV15 and TRBJ1-5, with 7 bases identical to TRBD1. Looked up from germline, CDR1 is LNHNV and CDR2 is YYDKDF (reference sequence). The CDR3 length is 15 residues. With V trimmed by 3 bases and J by 4 bases, 6 bases remained unmatched. CDR3 sequence (DNA): TGTGCCACCAGCAGCGAGACAGGGAGTAATCAGCCCCAGCATTTT. This gives the protein CATSSETGSNQPQHF.

Details on this clone: Other DNA variants within this sample encode the same CDR3. V usage is TRBV27 and J usage is TRBJ1-4; TRBD1 is a possible D gene (6 bases). V was shortened by 5 bases and J by 8 bases, with 12 bases between the two germline ends. CDR1 and CDR2 from the germline V gene are MNHEY and SMNVEV (reference sequence). The CDR3 has 13 residues. CDR3 sequence: CASSRGVREKLFF. The CDR3 bases are TGTGCCAGCAGTAGGGGGGTCCGGGAAAAACTGTTTTTT.

V and J are TRBV5-4 and TRBJ2-1; tentatively, D is TRBD2 (6 bases). CDR1 and CDR2 (germline): SGHNT, YYREEE (reference sequence). V was clipped by 4 bases and J by 0 bases, with 23 bases between them. The CDR3 length is 19 residues. The CDR3 nucleotides are TGTGCCAGCAGCAATCTACGAGCTTATAGCGGTCACTCCTACAATGAGCAGTTCTTC. It translates to CASSNLRAYSGHSYNEQFF. The complete variable domain, with remaining parts taken from reference TRBV5-4 and TRBJ2-1, reads ETGVTQSPTHLIKTRGQQVTLRCSSQSGHNTVSWYQQALGQGPQFIFQYYREEENGRGNFPPRFSGLQFPNYSSELNVNALELDDSALYLCASSNLRAYSGHSYNEQFFGPGTRLTVL.

The V call is TRBV7-6, the J call TRBJ2-6; D is uncertain. There are 15 residues in the CDR3. Deletions cut 5 bases from V and 0 bases from J, with 8 bases between. Germline CDR1 is SGHVS and CDR2 is FNYEAQ. In DNA form, the CDR3 reads TGTGCCAGCAGCCTCCGGTCCTCTGGGGCCAACGTCCTGACTTTC. This encodes CASSLRSSGANVLTF.

The chain joins TRBV9 to TRBJ2-2, with 11 nucleotides matching TRBD2. The CDR3 loop spans 16 amino acids. Germline V gives CDR1 SGDLS, CDR2 YYNGEE. V lost 0 bases and J lost 7; bases outside the gene matches: 5. As DNA, the CDR3 is TGTGCCAGCAGCGTAGAACCACTAGCGGGAGTCGGGGAGCTGTTTTTT. Translation gives CASSVEPLAGVGELFF.

The chain couples TRBV11-2 to TRBJ1-1; TRBD1 matches at 10 bases. CDR1 and CDR2 from the germline V gene are SGHAT and FQNNGV. The CDR3 extends over 15 amino acids. V shed 5 bases and J 1 base; nucleotides not matched to a gene: 4. The CDR3 reads CASSARQGANTEAFF. The CDR3 DNA follows: TGTGCCAGCAGCGCGCGACAGGGGGCGAACACTGAAGCTTTCTTT.

V usage is TRBV28 and J usage is TRBJ2-5, with TRBD2 matching 7 bases. The CDR3 has 15 residues. The junction had 10 bases not matched to a gene; V was cut back by 6 bases and J by 3 bases. Germline CDR1 reads MDHEN; CDR2 reads SYDVKM. The CDR3 protein is CASSSFGGVEETQYF. The CDR3 DNA reads TGTGCCAGCAGCTCCTTTGGGGGGGTCGAAGAGACCCAGTACTTC.

The rearrangement links TRBV29-1 to TRBJ2-5; 9 bases agree with TRBD1. Germline loops: CDR1 SQVTM, CDR2 ANQGSEA. There are 14 residues in the CDR3. V shed 5 bases and J 5 bases; nucleotides not matched to a gene: 9. The CDR3 here is CSVSRDRVLETQYF. CDR3 nucleotides: TGCAGCGTTTCCCGGGACAGGGTATTGGAGACCCAGTACTTC.